Sequencing of this T cell receptor beta chain was carried out in a study of spatial heterogeneity in lung cancer. At the level of the study: Consistent detection of more beta-chain than alpha-chain sequences was observed. Raw-read counts averaged over ten per unique TCR and UMI combination.

The CDR3 covers 15 residues. With V trimmed by 1 base and J by 10 bases, 7 bases remained unmatched. From germline, CDR1 is MGHRA and CDR2 YSYEKL. As to time point: sample taken at primary tumor resection. The study sequenced unsorted whole RNA from tumor, nontumor lung or frozen PBMC. The 60 to 80 donors had untreated early-stage non-small cell lung cancer. Sample share makes this clonotype medium-sized. TCR cDNA molecules each had a unique molecular identifier. TCRdb recomputed calls from the 5' RACE reads with MiXCR, one row per CDR3 protein. The sample includes 4,000 to 5,000 distinct CDR3 sequences, roughly 18% seen only once; the top ten take 20% to 25%.

The sequence was collected from a male donor with early-stage non-small cell lung cancer. The chain is built from TRBV4-1 and TRBJ2-3, with TRBD1 matching over 11 bases. The sample was normal lung tissue next to the tumor, taken at surgery. The CDR3 DNA reads as TGCGCCAGCAGCCAAGGGGACAGGGGGAGAGGGGCGCAGTATTTT. Its translation is CASSQGDRGRGAQYF.